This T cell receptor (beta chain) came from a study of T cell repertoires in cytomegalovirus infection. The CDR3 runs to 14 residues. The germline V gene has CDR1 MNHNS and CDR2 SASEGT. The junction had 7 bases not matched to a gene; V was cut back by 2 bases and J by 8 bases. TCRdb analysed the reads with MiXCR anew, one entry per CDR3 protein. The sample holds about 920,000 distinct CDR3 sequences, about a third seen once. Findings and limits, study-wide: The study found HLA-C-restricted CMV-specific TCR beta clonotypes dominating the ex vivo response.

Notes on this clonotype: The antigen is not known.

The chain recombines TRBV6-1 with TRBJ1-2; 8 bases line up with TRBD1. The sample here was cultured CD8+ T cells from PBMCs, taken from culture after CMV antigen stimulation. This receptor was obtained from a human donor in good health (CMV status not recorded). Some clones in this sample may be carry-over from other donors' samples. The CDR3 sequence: CASSELGQDNGYTF. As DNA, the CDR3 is TGTGCCAGCAGTGAATTGGGACAGGACAACGGCTACACCTTC.